These 31 T cell receptor beta chains were sequenced from one sample in a study of T cell repertoires in cytomegalovirus infection (dated by TCRdb to the late 2010s). TCRdb records Illumina HiSeq 1500 as the sequencer. TCRdb applied fastp at Q25 and MiXCR to the public reads, then kept only in-frame beta chains. Every entry covers one CDR3 protein and lists the most common genes and DNA from its rows. The sample profile shows about 900,000 distinct CDR3 sequences; about 33% of them were found once. The ten largest clones take up about an eighth of the sample. Which antigens these TCRs recognize remains unknown. The treatment or condition label of this sample denotes: in vitro stimulation with specific CMV peptide epitopes to enrich CMV-specific T cells. The sequencing here drew on cultured CD8+ T cells from PBMCs, taken from culture after CMV antigen stimulation. The receptor source for this set is a human donor in good health (CMV status not recorded). Some clones in this sample may be carry-over from other donors' samples.

The chain links TRBV24-1 to TRBJ2-2; 9 bases agree with TRBD1. The CDR3 is made up of 14 amino acids. Unmatched junction bases numbered 2, after V lost 4 bases and J lost 6 bases. Germline V CDR1 and CDR2: KGHDR, SFDVKD. Here the CDR3 reads CATSERTGAGELFF. The CDR3 DNA follows: TGTGCCACCAGTGAGAGGACAGGGGCCGGGGAGCTGTTTTTT.

The chain couples TRBV6-1 to TRBJ1-4, with D tentatively TRBD1 (6 bases). Germline assignment: CDR1 MNHNS and CDR2 SASEGT. The CDR3 length is 16 residues. The V gene lost 2 bases and the J gene lost 5 bases, with 15 bases spanning the gap. CDR3 in DNA: TGTGCCAGCAGTGAAAGCCCCCAGGGGCTAAATGAAAAACTGTTTTTT. Translation gives CASSESPQGLNEKLFF.

The rearrangement links TRBV10-3 to TRBJ1-5; TRBD1 matches at 9 bases. J lost 5 bases, V lost 3 bases, and 20 bases had no gene match. The CDR3 has 20 residues. Germline V gene lookup returns CDR1 ENHRY and CDR2 SYGVKD. CDR3 region: CAISEGTGTGTIAEDQPQHF. CDR3 coding DNA: TGTGCCATCAGTGAAGGGACCGGGACAGGGACAATAGCAGAAGATCAGCCCCAGCATTTT.

The chain is built from TRBV19 and TRBJ1-5, with TRBD1 matching 10 bases. Losses at the gene ends were 4 bases for V and 0 bases for J; bases not matched to a gene: 6. This CDR3 is built from 17 residues. Germline V gene data show CDR1 as LNHDA and CDR2 as SQIVND (reference sequence). The CDR3 sequence: CASSSSGQGSSNQPQHF. CDR3 sequence (DNA): TGTGCCAGTAGTAGTTCGGGACAGGGGAGTAGCAATCAGCCCCAGCATTTT.

This chain uses TRBV11-1 with TRBJ1-2, with D possibly TRBD1 on 6 matching bases. The germline gives CDR1 SGHAT, CDR2 FQDESV (reference sequence). This CDR3 is built from 14 residues. V was clipped by 4 bases and J by 2 bases, with 11 bases between them. The CDR3 loop is CASSWRGGNYGYTF. CDR3 sequence (DNA): TGTGCCAGCAGCTGGCGAGGGGGGAACTATGGCTACACCTTC. Together with reference TRBV11-1 and TRBJ1-2, the CDR3 gives the full variable domain: EAEVAQSPRYKITEKSQAVAFWCDPISGHATLYWYRQILGQGPELLVQFQDESVVDDSQLPKDRFSAERLKGVDSTLKIQPAELGDSAMYLCASSWRGGNYGYTFGSGTRLTVV.

The gene calls are TRBV28 and TRBJ1-2; 7 bases map to TRBD1. CDR1 and CDR2 from the germline V gene are MDHEN and SYDVKM. Trimming removed 6 bases from V and 9 bases from J; junction bases left unmatched: 4. The CDR3 loop spans 11 amino acids. The DNA of the CDR3 is TGTGCCAGCAGAGAGGGGGCGAGCTACACCTTC. This codes for CASREGASYTF.

V usage is TRBV29-1 and J usage is TRBJ1-1; possibly TRBD1 for D (6 bases). Trimming stripped 8 bases from V and 1 base from J, with 11 bases between. Germline values: CDR1 SQVTM, CDR2 ANQGSEA. The CDR3 has 12 amino acids. CDR3 protein: CSTGQPNTEAFF. The CDR3 region has the DNA TGCAGCACGGGACAACCGAACACTGAAGCTTTCTTT.

The chain links TRBV6-1 to TRBJ2-1; 8 bases map to TRBD1. The germline V gene has CDR1 MNHNS and CDR2 SASEGT. The V and J ends lost 8 bases and 5 bases, in that order; junction bases with no gene match: 11. This CDR3 contains 15 residues. Here the CDR3 DNA reads TGTGCCAGCTTCTACAGGGGGGAGATCCACAATGAGCAGTTCTTC. Translated, it gives CASFYRGEIHNEQFF.

This clonotype was recorded once. V and J are TRBV20-1 and TRBJ2-7, with 7 positions matching TRBD2. Germline trimming cut 1 base from V and 0 bases from J; bases unmatched to any gene: 3. There are 14 residues in the CDR3. The germline V gene has CDR1 DFQATT and CDR2 SNEGSKA (reference sequence). In nucleotides, the CDR3 is TGCAGTGCTAGAGGGCGGGGGAGCTCCTACGAGCAGTACGTC. It is translated as CSARGRGSSYEQYV.

This clonotype was observed a handful of times. The rearrangement links TRBV6-1 to TRBJ2-7; 7 positions match TRBD1. This CDR3 comprises 15 residues. The ends lost 8 bases at V and 5 bases at J; junction bases unmatched: 15. Germline CDR1 is MNHNS and CDR2 is SASEGT. The DNA for the CDR3 is TGTGCCAGCCCCCACCCGCGACAGGGATTGAACGAGCAGTACGTC. Residues: CASPHPRQGLNEQYV.

This clonotype was counted only a few times. This sequence joins TRBV6-2 or TRBV6-3 and TRBJ1-1; D possibly corresponds to TRBD1 (6 bases). The germline gives CDR1 MNHEY, CDR2 SVGEGT. V was shortened by 6 bases and J by 10 bases, with 18 bases between the two germline ends. This CDR3 has 13 amino acids. CDR3 loop: CASSSTTGQGAFF. The CDR3 region has the DNA TGTGCCAGCAGCTCCACGACAGGTCAGGGAGCTTTCTTT.

The chain links TRBV3-1 to TRBJ2-7, with D perhaps TRBD2 (5 bases). Trimming shortened V by 1 base and J by 6 bases, and 13 bases separated the two germline ends. The germline V gene encodes CDR1 LGHDT and CDR2 YNNKEL (reference sequence). This CDR3 has 14 residues. In DNA form, the CDR3 reads TGTGCCAGCAGCCAAGCGAGCGGAAGGGTCGAGCAGTACTTC. It is translated as CASSQASGRVEQYF.

This clonotype was detected many times. This chain connects TRBV12-3 or TRBV12-4 to TRBJ1-4; 8 bases line up with TRBD1. With V trimmed by 3 bases and J by 13 bases, 19 bases remained unmatched. This CDR3 has 17 amino acids. CDR3 coding DNA: TGTGCCAGCAGTTTCTTAGCCCCGGGACAGGACGGAACGGGACTGTTTTTT. This encodes CASSFLAPGQDGTGLFF.

This clonotype occurred a few times. The rearrangement uses TRBV20-1 and TRBJ2-1; 10 nucleotides line up with TRBD1. Per germline, CDR1 DFQATT and CDR2 SNEGSKA (reference sequence). With V trimmed by 4 bases and J by 6 bases, 6 bases remained unmatched. This CDR3 has 14 residues. CDR3 amino acids: CSATGTGDLNEQFF. The DNA of the CDR3 is TGCAGTGCTACCGGGACAGGGGATCTCAATGAGCAGTTCTTC.

Many counts were recorded for this clonotype. V is TRBV7-2 and J is TRBJ1-5; 9 positions agree with TRBD1. This CDR3 spans 14 amino acids. Germline V gene sequence: CDR1 SGHTA, CDR2 FQGNSA. Germline trimming cut 7 bases from V and 4 bases from J; bases unmatched to any gene: 5. The CDR3 sequence: CASNTGTGNQPQHF. DNA of the CDR3: TGTGCCAGCAACACCGGGACAGGGAATCAGCCCCAGCATTTT. Full variable domain (outside the CDR3, taken from reference TRBV7-2 and TRBJ1-5): GAGVSQSPSNKVTEKGKDVELRCDPISGHTALYWYRQSLGQGLEFLIYFQGNSAPDKSGLPSDRFSAERTGGSVSTLTIQRTQQEDSAVYLCASNTGTGNQPQHFGDGTRLSIL.

At least ten counts were recorded for this clonotype. The chain uses TRBV7-9 and TRBJ2-5; tentatively, D is TRBD2 (6 bases). The V and J ends lost 10 bases and 1 base respectively, with 13 bases between them. From germline, CDR1 is SEHNR and CDR2 FQNEAQ (reference sequence). This CDR3 comprises 13 residues. The DNA for the CDR3 is TGTGCCATGACTCGGGGACTCCAAGAGACCCAGTACTTC. It specifies CAMTRGLQETQYF.

In this sample, this clonotype turned up many times. The chain couples TRBV7-6 to TRBJ1-2; 8 bases are shared with TRBD1. Per the germline V gene, CDR1 is SGHVS and CDR2 is FNYEAQ. The CDR3 has 17 residues. The junction had 14 bases not matched to a gene; V was cut back by 1 base and J by 7 bases. The CDR3 loop reads CASSLGVQGAGPFGYTF. The DNA of the CDR3 is TGTGCCAGCAGCTTAGGTGTCCAGGGGGCCGGGCCCTTTGGCTACACCTTC.

This clonotype has more than one count but fewer than ten. The gene calls are TRBV7-9 and TRBJ1-1, with D uncertain. Germline V gene sequence: CDR1 SEHNR, CDR2 FQNEAQ (reference sequence). Trimming left V 8 bases short and J 0 bases short, with 10 bases between. The CDR3 is 13 amino acids. CDR3 sequence reads: CASHSLLNTEAFF. The CDR3 DNA follows: TGTGCCAGCCACAGCCTCTTGAACACTGAAGCTTTCTTT. Complete variable domain (other parts from reference TRBV7-9 and TRBJ1-1): DTGVSQNPRHKITKRGQNVTFRCDPISEHNRLYWYRQTLGQGPEFLTYFQNEAQLEKSRLLSDRFSAERPKGSFSTLEIQRTEQGDSAMYLCASHSLLNTEAFFGQGTRLTVV.

The rearrangement joins TRBV7-4 to TRBJ1-1; D possibly corresponds to TRBD1 (6 bases). CDR3 length equals 13 residues. V was shortened by 5 bases and J by 6 bases, with 13 bases between the two germline ends. CDR1 is SGHVT and CDR2 is SQSDAQ in the germline V gene. CDR3 in DNA: TGTGCCAGCAGCAGAACAGGGTGGCCTGAAGCTTTCTTT. Translated, it gives CASSRTGWPEAFF.

This clonotype was observed at least ten times. The J gene is TRBJ2-5, the V gene TRBV7-9; D may be TRBD2 (5 bases). The CDR3 loop spans 13 amino acids. Germline V gene sequence: CDR1 SEHNR, CDR2 FQNEAQ (reference sequence). Trimming left V 4 bases short and J 3 bases short, with 9 bases between. The CDR3 protein is CASSWPGKETQYF. The CDR3 region has the DNA TGTGCCAGCAGCTGGCCGGGAAAAGAGACCCAGTACTTC.

This clonotype was counted many times. The chain recombines TRBV7-6 with TRBJ2-2; 7 bases fit TRBD1. The CDR3 spans 17 residues. V gave up 3 bases and J gave up 1 base; unmatched junction bases: 8. The V gene's germline CDR1 is SGHVS and CDR2 FNYEAQ. The CDR3 bases are TGTGCCAGCAGCTTTTCCATCTCAGGGGGGAACACCGGGGAGCTGTTTTTT. Amino acid sequence: CASSFSISGGNTGELFF.

This clonotype appeared a few times. The chain joins TRBV7-6 to TRBJ1-2, with D possibly TRBD1 on 5 matching bases. V lost 10 bases and J lost 4, with 10 bases in between. Germline V lookup: CDR1 SGHVS, CDR2 FNYEAQ. This CDR3 has 11 residues. CDR3 sequence: CAIWGGYGYTF. CDR3 nucleotide sequence: TGTGCCATTTGGGGGGGCTATGGCTACACCTTC.

The genes are TRBV4-3 and TRBJ2-1, with 14 bases aligning to TRBD2. This CDR3 comprises 19 residues. Trimming removed 0 bases from V and 4 bases from J; junction bases left unmatched: 8. CDR1 is LGHNA and CDR2 is YSLEER in the germline V gene. CDR3 bases: TGCGCCAGCAGCCAAGATCCGGGACTAGCGGGAGATTTTTACAATGAGCAGTTCTTC. This encodes CASSQDPGLAGDFYNEQFF.

This clonotype was seen a handful of times. The V gene is TRBV12-5, the J gene TRBJ1-5; weak D call: TRBD1 (6 bases). The CDR3 is 13 amino acids. Germline V gives CDR1 LGHNT, CDR2 FRNRAP. V was trimmed by 9 bases and J by 1 base, leaving 10 bases between them. The CDR3 loop reads CASKGHSNQPQHF. The DNA for the CDR3 is TGTGCTAGCAAGGGACACAGCAATCAGCCCCAGCATTTT.

This clonotype has just a few counts. The rearrangement links TRBV7-9 to TRBJ2-7; D gene unclear. V lost 6 bases and J lost 3, with 9 bases in between. CDR3 length equals 12 residues. The germline gives CDR1 SEHNR, CDR2 FQNEAQ (reference sequence). The CDR3 DNA reads as TGTGCCAGCAGTTGGACGAGCTACGAGCAGTACGTC. It yields the protein CASSWTSYEQYV.

This clonotype was found a few times. This CDR3 reads CASSLASYASTDTQYF. The CDR3 nucleotides are TGTGCCAGCAGCTTAGCGTCTTACGCTAGCACAGATACGCAGTATTTT. The chain uses TRBV7-2 and TRBJ2-3; D is unresolved. The V gene lost 0 bases and the J gene lost 0 bases, with 10 bases spanning the gap. This CDR3 is 16 amino acids long. Germline V lookup: CDR1 SGHTA, CDR2 FQGNSA.

The sample holds a few counts of this clonotype. J is TRBJ2-1 and V is TRBV27, with a tentative D call TRBD2 (6 bases). Germline CDR1 MNHEY, CDR2 SMNVEV (reference sequence). This CDR3 comprises 14 residues. Deletions cut 2 bases from V and 5 bases from J, with 10 bases between. The CDR3 here is CASSLIRGNNEQFF. In DNA form, the CDR3 reads TGTGCCAGCAGTTTAATCCGGGGGAACAATGAGCAGTTCTTC.

The rearrangement joins TRBV19 to TRBJ2-7; 7 nucleotides line up with TRBD1. CDR3 length: 15 residues. Germline loops: CDR1 LNHDA, CDR2 SQIVND (reference sequence). V trimming: 4 bases; J trimming: 1 base; junction bases outside the gene matches: 7. The CDR3 DNA sequence: TGTGCCAGTAGTACACCGGGACAGAGATCCTACGAGCAGTACTTC. It codes for CASSTPGQRSYEQYF.

This clonotype was observed a few times. The V call is TRBV4-1, the J call TRBJ1-3, with D tentatively TRBD1 (5 bases). Germline V CDR1 and CDR2: MGHRA, YSYEKL. The V end lost 4 bases, the J end lost 2 bases, and 18 bases lay between the germline ends. This CDR3 is 17 amino acids long. The CDR3 sequence: CASSPTGPGTAGNTIYF. The CDR3 DNA reads as TGCGCCAGCAGCCCTACCGGACCAGGGACGGCTGGAAACACCATATATTTT.

The chain uses TRBV7-6 and TRBJ2-1; 12 nucleotides align to TRBD2. V lost 4 bases to trimming and J lost 4 bases; unmatched junction nucleotides: 11. Germline CDR1 and CDR2: SGHVS and FNYEAQ. The CDR3 runs to 18 residues. CDR3 amino acids: CASSSLSSGGAIYNEQFF. In DNA, the CDR3 is TGTGCCAGCAGCTCCCTTTCTAGCGGGGGGGCTATATACAATGAGCAGTTCTTC.

The chain links TRBV9 to TRBJ2-5, with 7 bases identical to TRBD1. The CDR3 runs to 15 residues. V lost 3 bases, J lost 3 bases, and 8 bases stayed unmatched. CDR1 SGDLS and CDR2 YYNGEE come from the germline V gene. CDR3 coding DNA: TGTGCCAGCAGCGCCGTCGGGCAGGGGGAAGAGACCCAGTACTTC. This codes for CASSAVGQGEETQYF.